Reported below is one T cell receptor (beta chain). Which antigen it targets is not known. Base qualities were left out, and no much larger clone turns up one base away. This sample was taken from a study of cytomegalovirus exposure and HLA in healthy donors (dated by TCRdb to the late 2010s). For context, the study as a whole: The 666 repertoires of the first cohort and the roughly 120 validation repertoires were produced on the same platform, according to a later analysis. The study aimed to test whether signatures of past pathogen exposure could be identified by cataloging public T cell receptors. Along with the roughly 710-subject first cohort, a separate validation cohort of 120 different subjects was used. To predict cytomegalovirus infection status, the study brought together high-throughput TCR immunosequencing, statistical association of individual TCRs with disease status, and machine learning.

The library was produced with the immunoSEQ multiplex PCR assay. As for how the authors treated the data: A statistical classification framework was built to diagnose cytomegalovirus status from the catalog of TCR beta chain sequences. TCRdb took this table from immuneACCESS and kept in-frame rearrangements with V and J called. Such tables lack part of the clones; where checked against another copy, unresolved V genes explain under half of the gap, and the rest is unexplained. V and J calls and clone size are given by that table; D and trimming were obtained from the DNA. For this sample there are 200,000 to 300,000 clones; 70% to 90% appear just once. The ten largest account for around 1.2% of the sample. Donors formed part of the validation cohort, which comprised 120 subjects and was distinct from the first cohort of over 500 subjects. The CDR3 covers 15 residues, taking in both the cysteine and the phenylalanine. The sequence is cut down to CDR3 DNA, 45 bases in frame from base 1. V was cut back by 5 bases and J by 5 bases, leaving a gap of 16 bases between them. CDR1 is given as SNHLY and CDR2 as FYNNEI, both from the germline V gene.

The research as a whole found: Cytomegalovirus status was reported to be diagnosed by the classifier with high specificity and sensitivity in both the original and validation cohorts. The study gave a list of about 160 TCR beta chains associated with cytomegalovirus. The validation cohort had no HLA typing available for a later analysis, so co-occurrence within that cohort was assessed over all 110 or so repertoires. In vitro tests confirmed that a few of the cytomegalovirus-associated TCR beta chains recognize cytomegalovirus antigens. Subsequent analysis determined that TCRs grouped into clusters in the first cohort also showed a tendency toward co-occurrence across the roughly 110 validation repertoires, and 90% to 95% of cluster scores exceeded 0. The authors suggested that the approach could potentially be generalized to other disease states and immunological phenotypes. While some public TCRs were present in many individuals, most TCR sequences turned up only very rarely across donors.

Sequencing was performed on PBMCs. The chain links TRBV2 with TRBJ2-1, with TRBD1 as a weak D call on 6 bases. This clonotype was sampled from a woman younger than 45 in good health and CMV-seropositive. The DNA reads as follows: TGTGCCAGCAGTCCGCGCGAGACAGGAAACAATGAGCAGTTCTTC. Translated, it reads CASSPRETGNNEQFF.